This note documents a single T cell receptor (beta chain) sequence. The target antigen is unknown. Per germline, CDR1 MNHNY and CDR2 SVGAGI (reference sequence). Trimming removed 6 bases from V and 5 bases from J; junction bases left unmatched: 9. There are 14 residues in the CDR3. This entry is derived from a study of cytomegalovirus exposure and HLA in healthy donors. PCR was performed using 60 Vbeta and 13 Jbeta primers. Some clones are missing from TCRdb's copy, which holds only in-frame ones; the method was immunoSEQ multiplex PCR. Among 75,000 to 95,000 clones listed, roughly 80% were seen once. Study outcomes and limitations: According to an earlier analysis, most TCR beta V segments yielded productive rearrangements about 90% or about 30% of the time.

Sequenced: PBMCs. The chain uses TRBV6-6 and TRBJ2-7; TRBD1 matches at 8 bases. The TCR originated in a woman aged 40 to 50 in good health and CMV-seropositive. DNA for the CDR3: TGTGCCAGCAGCTTAGGACAGGGAGTGGACGAGCAGTACTTC. Its protein is CASSLGQGVDEQYF.